The next 11 T cell receptor beta chains were all read from a single sample in a study of low-dose radiotherapy and immunotherapy resistance in tumors. TRAV and TRBV primers primed cDNA for both TCRalpha and TCRbeta. The PCR that amplified TCRs ran for around 20 cycles, relying on a constant-region primer and a V-primer adapter. One entry per CDR3 protein results from TCRdb running MiXCR on the reads. The sample gives over 14,000 distinct CDR3 sequences, roughly 52% of which show up once; less than 4% is in the top ten. These TCRs come from a human donor with advanced metastatic prostate, ovarian, gallbladder or colorectal cancer (not recorded which). This table probably holds off-target reads from a library built for another chain.

This clonotype was seen more than once but under ten times. The J gene is TRBJ2-3, the V gene TRBV12-3 or TRBV12-4, with D hard to call. The CDR3 consists of 14 residues. The germline V and J ends were trimmed by 5 bases and 1 base, with 10 bases remaining between them. The CDR3 reads CASSHSAGTDTQYF. Here the CDR3 DNA reads TGTGCCAGCAGTCATTCCGCTGGCACAGATACGCAGTATTTT.

This clonotype has a handful of counts. The rearrangement uses TRBV6-1 and TRBJ1-1; D ambiguous. There are 13 residues in the CDR3. Trimming removed 6 bases at V and 0 bases at J, with 8 bases between. Germline CDR1 and CDR2: MNHNS and SASEGT. In DNA form, the CDR3 reads TGTGCCAGCAGACTCACAGTGAACACTGAAGCTTTCTTT. Protein sequence: CASRLTVNTEAFF.

The chain joins TRBV28 to TRBJ2-7; D is possibly TRBD2 (6 bases). The germline V and J ends were trimmed by 6 bases and 1 base, with 16 bases remaining between them. CDR1 MDHEN and CDR2 SYDVKM come from the germline V gene. The CDR3 loop spans 15 amino acids. The DNA for the CDR3 is TGTGCCAGCAGCCCCCCTGCGGGATGGTCCTACGAGCAGTACTTC. Protein product: CASSPPAGWSYEQYF.

The chain combines TRBV5-4 with TRBJ1-4; D is uncertain. Deletions cut 4 bases from V and 1 base from J, with 14 bases between. The CDR3 has 16 amino acids. Germline V gene data show CDR1 as SGHNT and CDR2 as YYREEE (reference sequence). CDR3 sequence: CASSLTAGLTNEKLFF. The CDR3 DNA reads as TGTGCCAGCAGCCTAACGGCGGGATTAACTAATGAAAAACTGTTTTTT. Full variable domain (remainder filled in from reference TRBV5-4 and TRBJ1-4): ETGVTQSPTHLIKTRGQQVTLRCSSQSGHNTVSWYQQALGQGPQFIFQYYREEENGRGNFPPRFSGLQFPNYSSELNVNALELDDSALYLCASSLTAGLTNEKLFFGSGTQLSVL.

J is TRBJ2-2 and V is TRBV27, with TRBD1 identical over 10 bases. Germline V gene data show CDR1 as MNHEY and CDR2 as SMNVEV (reference sequence). The ends lost 9 bases at V and 4 bases at J; junction bases unmatched: 14. This CDR3 has 17 amino acids. This chain's CDR3 is CARPGWTRDRGTGELFF. DNA for the CDR3: TGTGCCAGGCCGGGGTGGACTCGGGACAGGGGCACCGGGGAGCTGTTTTTT.

V gene TRBV24-1 combines with J gene TRBJ2-7; the match to TRBD1 covers 10 bases. V lost 2 bases, J lost 5 bases, and 5 bases stayed unmatched. Per germline, CDR1 KGHDR and CDR2 SFDVKD. The CDR3 runs to 15 residues. The DNA for the CDR3 is TGTGCCACCAGTGATTGGGACAGGGGAAGGGACGAGCAGTACTTC. Its protein product is CATSDWDRGRDEQYF.

The chain joins TRBV5-1 to TRBJ1-2, with D tentatively TRBD1 (5 bases). The CDR3 consists of 14 residues. Germline loops: CDR1 SGHRS, CDR2 YFSETQ. V was trimmed by 4 bases and J by 4 bases, leaving 14 bases between them. The CDR3 is CASSRLEGVYGYTF. CDR3 bases: TGCGCCAGCAGCCGACTTGAAGGGGTCTATGGCTACACCTTC.

The chain is built from TRBV29-1 and TRBJ1-3; tentatively, D is TRBD1 (6 bases). From germline, CDR1 is SQVTM and CDR2 ANQGSEA. The CDR3 loop spans 14 amino acids. The ends were cut back, 4 bases at V and 0 bases at J, with 10 bases in the middle. The CDR3 region is CSVGQGSSGNTIYF. The DNA for the CDR3 is TGCAGCGTTGGGCAGGGGAGCTCTGGAAACACCATATATTTT. Supplemented by reference TRBV29-1 and TRBJ1-3, the full variable domain reads SAVISQKPSRDICQRGTSLTIQCQVDSQVTMMFWYRQQPGQSLTLIATANQGSEATYESGFVIDKFPISRPNLTFSTLTVSNMSPEDSSIYLCSVGQGSSGNTIYFGEGSWLTVV.

This clonotype was counted a few times. The V and J genes are TRBV5-5 and TRBJ1-1; 9 bases are a match to TRBD1. The germline gives CDR1 SGHKS, CDR2 YYEKEE (reference sequence). V dropped 4 bases and J dropped 6; count of bases not matched to a gene: 7. The length of the CDR3 is 14 residues. The CDR3 spells CASSGITGGAEAFF. In DNA, the CDR3 is TGTGCCAGCAGCGGTATTACAGGGGGCGCTGAAGCTTTCTTT. Drawing the rest from reference TRBV5-5 and TRBJ1-1, the complete variable domain is DAGVTQSPTHLIKTRGQQVTLRCSPISGHKSVSWYQQVLGQGPQFIFQYYEKEERGRGNFPDRFSARQFPNYSSELNVNALLLGDSALYLCASSGITGGAEAFFGQGTRLTVV.

This clonotype was counted between two and nine times. V usage is TRBV5-1 and J usage is TRBJ1-2; possible D gene TRBD1, 5 bases. The germline gives CDR1 SGHRS, CDR2 YFSETQ. The CDR3 is 20 amino acids. The germline V and J ends were trimmed by 0 bases and 2 bases, with 26 bases remaining between them. The CDR3 loop is CASSLAPGRAGQRLNYGYTF. DNA for the CDR3: TGCGCCAGCAGCTTGGCCCCGGGGAGGGCAGGGCAAAGACTAAACTATGGCTACACCTTC.

This rearrangement joins TRBV29-1 to TRBJ2-4; 7 bases agree with TRBD1. The CDR3 runs to 11 residues. Germline assignment: CDR1 SQVTM and CDR2 ANQGSEA. The junction had 1 base not matched to a gene; V was cut back by 4 bases and J by 7 bases. This chain's CDR3 is CSVVTGNIQYF. CDR3 bases: TGCAGCGTTGTGACAGGGAACATTCAGTACTTC.